These 19 T cell receptor beta chains originate from one sample sequenced in a study of type 1 regulatory T cells. MiXCR, applied by TCRdb to the reads, yields one record per CDR3 protein. The profile shows some 90,000 distinct CDR3 sequences, roughly a third of them singletons. The specimen sequenced was CD4+ T cells, either the whole sample or a sorted fraction (not recorded which). The receptors were gathered from a human donor in good health.

Here the CDR3 reads CASRFAGDTGELFF. CDR3 DNA: TGCGCCAGCAGATTTGCCGGGGACACCGGGGAGCTGTTTTTT. The chain links TRBV5-1 to TRBJ2-2, with a tentative D call TRBD2 (5 bases). V was clipped by 5 bases and J by 3 bases, with 11 bases between them. The CDR3 is 14 amino acids. The V gene's germline CDR1 is SGHRS and CDR2 YFSETQ.

The rearrangement uses TRBV5-5 and TRBJ1-2; TRBD1 is a possible D gene (5 bases). Trimming stripped 0 bases from V and 3 bases from J, with 12 bases between. Per germline, CDR1 SGHKS and CDR2 YYEKEE (reference sequence). This CDR3 spans 15 amino acids. The CDR3 DNA follows: TGTGCCAGCAGCTTGGTCAGGGAGGTTCACTATGGCTACACCTTC. Amino acids: CASSLVREVHYGYTF.

This clonotype was detected a few times. The genes are TRBV7-2 and TRBJ1-4, with a possible D match to TRBD1 (5 bases). This CDR3 is 15 amino acids long. The germline V and J ends were trimmed by 3 bases and 11 bases, with 19 bases remaining between them. CDR1 is SGHTA and CDR2 is FQGNSA in the germline V gene. CDR3 in amino acids: CASSFLNAGGVKLFF. CDR3 bases: TGTGCCAGCAGCTTCTTGAACGCGGGGGGAGTGAAACTGTTTTTT.

There are a few counts of this clonotype. The rearrangement uses TRBV19 and TRBJ1-1; 7 bases are a match to TRBD1. The CDR3 has 14 residues. CDR1 is LNHDA and CDR2 is SQIVND in the germline V gene (reference sequence). V shed 5 bases, J shed 3 bases, and the junction held 6 bases outside the gene matches. CDR3 sequence reads: CASSPQGSDTEAFF. In DNA, the CDR3 is TGTGCCAGTAGTCCACAGGGGAGTGACACTGAAGCTTTCTTT.

The chain employs TRBV19 and TRBJ2-1; 14 nucleotides align to TRBD2. CDR1 is LNHDA, CDR2 SQIVND, per germline (reference sequence). Trimming took 9 bases from V and 10 from J; bases not matched to a gene: 14. The CDR3 length is 16 residues. The CDR3 sequence: CASSNLGTSGRKEQFF. The CDR3 coding sequence is TGTGCCAGCTCGAACCTTGGGACTAGCGGGAGAAAAGAGCAGTTCTTC.

A word on this clonotype: A much more abundant neighbour one base away suggests this may be a read error. The chain is built from TRBV20-1 and TRBJ1-5; D may be TRBD1 (5 bases). Germline CDR1 reads DFQATT; CDR2 reads SNEGSKA (reference sequence). The V end lost 2 bases, the J end lost 6 bases, and 14 bases lay between the germline ends. The CDR3 totals 14 residues. CDR3 DNA: TGCAGTGCTAGATCCCCCCAAGGGGTTCAGCCCCAGCATTTT. Amino acid sequence: CSARSPQGVQPQHF.

Only a few counts were recorded for this clonotype. The J gene is TRBJ2-5, the V gene TRBV7-2, with no clear D. This CDR3 is 13 amino acids long. Looked up from germline, CDR1 is SGHTA and CDR2 is FQGNSA. The V end lost 4 bases, the J end lost 5 bases, and 11 bases lay between the germline ends. CDR3 residues: CASSSSSLETQYF. CDR3 nucleotide sequence: TGTGCCAGCAGCTCCTCTTCTTTGGAGACCCAGTACTTC. The full variable domain, rest sourced from reference TRBV7-2 and TRBJ2-5, is GAGVSQSPSNKVTEKGKDVELRCDPISGHTALYWYRQSLGQGLEFLIYFQGNSAPDKSGLPSDRFSAERTGGSVSTLTIQRTQQEDSAVYLCASSSSSLETQYFGPGTRLLVL.

The chain links TRBV3-1 to TRBJ2-2, with 8 bases matching TRBD1. The V and J ends lost 3 bases and 4 bases, in that order; junction bases with no gene match: 4. The germline CDR1 and CDR2 sequences are LGHDT and YNNKEL (reference sequence). The CDR3 is made up of 15 amino acids. Here the CDR3 reads CASSQGQAVTGELFF. The CDR3 region has the DNA TGTGCCAGCAGCCAGGGACAGGCGGTCACCGGGGAGCTGTTTTTT.

This clonotype was observed a few times. The chain employs TRBV11-2 and TRBJ2-3; 11 bases are shared with TRBD2. From germline, CDR1 is SGHAT and CDR2 FQNNGV. J gave up 4 bases and V 1 base, and 4 bases lay outside the gene matches. This CDR3 has 16 amino acids. The CDR3 here is CASSLAGTSGSDTQYF. The CDR3 DNA follows: TGTGCCAGCAGCTTAGCAGGGACTAGCGGCTCAGATACGCAGTATTTT.

This clonotype was counted between two and nine times. This chain links TRBV4-2 with TRBJ2-7; 10 bases line up with TRBD1. After removal of 0 bases from V and 4 bases from J, the junction contained 6 bases not matched to a gene. The CDR3 runs 16 residues. Per germline, CDR1 LGHNA and CDR2 YNFKEQ. The CDR3 loop reads CASSQERQGAIYEQYF. In DNA form, the CDR3 reads TGTGCCAGCAGCCAAGAGAGACAGGGGGCGATTTACGAGCAGTACTTC.

The chain uses TRBV20-1 and TRBJ1-5, with TRBD1 as a possible D gene (6 bases). The CDR3 has 15 amino acids. The V gene's germline CDR1 is DFQATT and CDR2 SNEGSKA (reference sequence). Trimming took 0 bases from V and 6 from J, leaving 15 bases between them. This chain's CDR3 is CSAREVGGAGQPQHF. The CDR3 nucleotides read TGCAGTGCTAGAGAAGTTGGGGGGGCGGGTCAGCCCCAGCATTTT.

In this sample, this clonotype turned up once. One end of the junction fails to match germline, which may point to a read error. The gene calls are TRBV25-1 and TRBJ2-7, with D possibly TRBD2 on 6 matching bases. The germline V gene encodes CDR1 MGHDK and CDR2 SYGVNS. The CDR3 is 15 residues long. The CDR3 loop reads CANSDFGGPSYEQYF. In nucleotides, the CDR3 is TGTGCCAACAGTGATTTCGGGGGACCATCCTACGAGCAGTACTTC.

This chain links TRBV20-1 with TRBJ2-7; D remains ambiguous. Trimming left V 6 bases short and J 0 bases short, with 12 bases between. Looked up from germline, CDR1 is DFQATT and CDR2 is SNEGSKA (reference sequence). The CDR3 extends over 13 amino acids. The CDR3 nucleotides read TGCAGTGCCCTGCTAGAGATCTCCTACGAGCAGTACTTC. Its protein is CSALLEISYEQYF.

V gene TRBV12-3 or TRBV12-4 combines with J gene TRBJ1-3; the D is unclear. With 3 bases removed from V and 0 bases from J, the gap between germline ends came to 6 bases. CDR3 size: 14 residues. In nucleotides, the CDR3 is TGTGCCAGCAGTTTTGGCAGCTCTGGAAACACCATATATTTT. Translated, it gives CASSFGSSGNTIYF.

V gene TRBV11-2 combines with J gene TRBJ2-1; TRBD2 matches at 7 bases. Germline CDR1 reads SGHAT; CDR2 reads FQNNGV. This CDR3 contains 15 residues. V gave up 5 bases and J gave up 3 bases; unmatched junction bases: 7. The CDR3 here is CASSPIAGHYNEQFF. The CDR3 nucleotides read TGTGCCAGCAGCCCCATAGCGGGCCACTACAATGAGCAGTTCTTC.

The J gene is TRBJ2-7, the V gene TRBV11-2; D is possibly TRBD2 (6 bases). V was trimmed by 8 bases and J by 0 bases, leaving 17 bases between them. In germline, CDR1 is SGHAT, CDR2 FQNNGV. The CDR3 is 15 residues long. CDR3 protein: CASGRREMSSYEQYF. The DNA for the CDR3 is TGTGCCAGCGGGCGGCGGGAAATGAGCTCCTACGAGCAGTACTTC.

V and J are TRBV7-2 and TRBJ2-4, with D perhaps matching TRBD2 (6 bases). The CDR3 extends over 14 amino acids. In germline, CDR1 is SGHTA, CDR2 FQGNSA. The V and J ends lost 5 bases and 1 base respectively, with 9 bases between them. CDR3 bases: TGTGCCAGCAGCGCCCGGGAGGCCAAAAACATTCAGTACTTC. Its protein is CASSAREAKNIQYF.

J is TRBJ2-7 and V is TRBV20-1; possibly TRBD1 or TRBD2 for D (6 bases each). CDR1 DFQATT and CDR2 SNEGSKA come from the germline V gene (reference sequence). The CDR3 is 11 amino acids. Trimming cost V 6 bases and J 5 bases, with 11 bases left between them. Here the CDR3 reads CSAGGRDEQYF. In DNA, the CDR3 is TGCAGTGCCGGGGGCAGGGACGAGCAGTACTTC.

This rearrangement joins TRBV10-1 to TRBJ1-1, with D tentatively TRBD1 (6 bases). Trimming took off 1 base at V and 0 bases at J, with 9 bases between the two ends. Germline V lookup: CDR1 WNHNN, CDR2 SYGVQD (reference sequence). CDR3 length: 15 amino acids. This CDR3 is CASSEFSGVNTEAFF. The CDR3 DNA sequence: TGCGCCAGCAGTGAGTTTTCAGGGGTGAACACTGAAGCTTTCTTT.